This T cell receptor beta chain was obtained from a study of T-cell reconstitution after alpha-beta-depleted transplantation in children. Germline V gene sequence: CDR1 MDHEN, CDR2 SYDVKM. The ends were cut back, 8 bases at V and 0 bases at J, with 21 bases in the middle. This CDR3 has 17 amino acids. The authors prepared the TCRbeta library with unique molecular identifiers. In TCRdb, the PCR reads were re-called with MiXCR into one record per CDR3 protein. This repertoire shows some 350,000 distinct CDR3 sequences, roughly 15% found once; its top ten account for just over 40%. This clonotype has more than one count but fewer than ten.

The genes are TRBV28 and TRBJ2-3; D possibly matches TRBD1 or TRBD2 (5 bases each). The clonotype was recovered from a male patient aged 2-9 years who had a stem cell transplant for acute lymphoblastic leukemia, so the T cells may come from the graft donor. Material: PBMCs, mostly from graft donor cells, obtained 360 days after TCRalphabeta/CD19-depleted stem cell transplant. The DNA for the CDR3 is TGTGCCAGCTCCGGGACCCAAACTATCTTCAGCACAGATACGCAGTATTTT. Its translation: CASSGTQTIFSTDTQYF.